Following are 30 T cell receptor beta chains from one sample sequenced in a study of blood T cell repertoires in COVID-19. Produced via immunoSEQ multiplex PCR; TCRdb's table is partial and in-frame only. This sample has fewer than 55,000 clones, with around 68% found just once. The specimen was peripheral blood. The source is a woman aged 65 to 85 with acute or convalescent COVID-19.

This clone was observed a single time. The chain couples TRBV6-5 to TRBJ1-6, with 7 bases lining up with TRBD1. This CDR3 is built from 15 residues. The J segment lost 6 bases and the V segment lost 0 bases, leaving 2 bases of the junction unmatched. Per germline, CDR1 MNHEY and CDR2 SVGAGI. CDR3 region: CASSYSGTVNSPLHF. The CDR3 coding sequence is TGTGCCAGCAGTTACTCTGGGACAGTTAATTCACCCCTCCACTTT.

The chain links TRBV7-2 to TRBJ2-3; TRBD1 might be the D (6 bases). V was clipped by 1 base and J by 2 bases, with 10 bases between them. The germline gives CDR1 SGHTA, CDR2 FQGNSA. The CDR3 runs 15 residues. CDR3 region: CASSLDGGPTDTQYF. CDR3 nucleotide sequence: TGTGCCAGCAGCTTAGATGGGGGCCCCACAGATACGCAGTATTTT.

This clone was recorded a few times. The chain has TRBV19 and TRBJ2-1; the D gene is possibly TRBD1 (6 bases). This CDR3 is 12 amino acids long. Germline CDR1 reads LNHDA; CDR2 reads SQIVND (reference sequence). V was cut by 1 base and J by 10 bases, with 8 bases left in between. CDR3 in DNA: TGTGCCAGTAGTATAGCAGGGACAGAGCAGTTCTTC. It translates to CASSIAGTEQFF.

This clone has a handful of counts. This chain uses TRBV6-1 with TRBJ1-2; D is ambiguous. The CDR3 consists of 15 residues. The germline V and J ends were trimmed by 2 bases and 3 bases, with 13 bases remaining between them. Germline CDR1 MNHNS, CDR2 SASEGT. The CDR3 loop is CASSEPRQRHYGYTF. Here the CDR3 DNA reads TGTGCCAGCAGTGAACCCCGACAACGACACTATGGCTACACCTTC.

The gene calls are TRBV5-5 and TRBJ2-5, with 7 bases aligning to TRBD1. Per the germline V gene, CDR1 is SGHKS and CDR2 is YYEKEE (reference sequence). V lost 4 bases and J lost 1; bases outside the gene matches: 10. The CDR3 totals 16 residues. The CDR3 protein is CASSESPGTAQETQYF. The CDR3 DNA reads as TGTGCCAGCAGCGAGTCCCCCGGGACAGCCCAAGAGACCCAGTACTTC.

The CDR3 DNA reads TGTGCCACCAGCAGAGATATATTAGGGACTAGCGTGGATTCGGATACGCAGTATTTT. Protein sequence: CATSRDILGTSVDSDTQYF. The chain carries TRBV15 and TRBJ2-3; 10 bases fit TRBD2. V shed 0 bases and J 6 bases; nucleotides not matched to a gene: 15. This CDR3 region has 19 residues. Germline assignment: CDR1 LNHNV and CDR2 YYDKDF (reference sequence). Using reference TRBV15 and TRBJ2-3 for the parts outside the CDR3, the full variable domain is DAMVIQNPRYQVTQFGKPVTLSCSQTLNHNVMYWYQQKSSQAPKLLFHYYDKDFNNEADTPDNFQSRRPNTSFCFLDIRSPGLGDTAMYLCATSRDILGTSVDSDTQYFGPGTRLTVL.

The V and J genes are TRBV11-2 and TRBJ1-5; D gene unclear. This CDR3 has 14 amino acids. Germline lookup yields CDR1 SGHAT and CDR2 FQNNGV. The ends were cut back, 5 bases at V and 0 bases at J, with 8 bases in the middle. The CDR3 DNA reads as TGTGCCAGCAGCCGCGGAGATAGCAATCAGCCCCAGCATTTT. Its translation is CASSRGDSNQPQHF.

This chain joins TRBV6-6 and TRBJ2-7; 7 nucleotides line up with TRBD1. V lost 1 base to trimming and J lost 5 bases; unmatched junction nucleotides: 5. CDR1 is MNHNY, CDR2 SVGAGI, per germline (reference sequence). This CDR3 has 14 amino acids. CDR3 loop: CASSYYTGDNEQYF. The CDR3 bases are TGTGCCAGCAGTTACTACACAGGGGACAACGAGCAGTACTTC.

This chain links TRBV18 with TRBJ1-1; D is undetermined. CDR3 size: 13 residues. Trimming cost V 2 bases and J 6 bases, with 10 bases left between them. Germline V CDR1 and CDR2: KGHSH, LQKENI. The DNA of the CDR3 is TGTGCCAGCTCACCAAGCTCAACGGCTGAAGCTTTCTTT. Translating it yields CASSPSSTAEAFF. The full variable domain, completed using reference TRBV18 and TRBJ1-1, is NAGVMQNPRHLVRRRGQEARLRCSPMKGHSHVYWYRQLPEEGLKFMVYLQKENIIDESGMPKERFSAEFPKEGPSILRIQQVVRGDSAAYFCASSPSSTAEAFFGQGTRLTVV.

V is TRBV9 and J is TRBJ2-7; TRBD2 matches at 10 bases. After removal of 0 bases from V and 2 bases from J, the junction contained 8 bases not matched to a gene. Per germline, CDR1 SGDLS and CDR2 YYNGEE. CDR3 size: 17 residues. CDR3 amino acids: CASSVGPGLAGAYEQYF. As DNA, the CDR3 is TGTGCCAGCAGCGTAGGGCCCGGCCTAGCGGGAGCCTACGAGCAGTACTTC.

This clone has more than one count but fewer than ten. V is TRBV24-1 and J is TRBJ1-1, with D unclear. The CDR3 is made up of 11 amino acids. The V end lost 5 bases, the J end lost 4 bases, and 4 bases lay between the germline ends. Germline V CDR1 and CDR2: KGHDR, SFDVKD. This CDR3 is CATSARTEAFF. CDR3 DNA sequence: TGTGCCACCAGTGCGCGCACTGAAGCTTTCTTT.

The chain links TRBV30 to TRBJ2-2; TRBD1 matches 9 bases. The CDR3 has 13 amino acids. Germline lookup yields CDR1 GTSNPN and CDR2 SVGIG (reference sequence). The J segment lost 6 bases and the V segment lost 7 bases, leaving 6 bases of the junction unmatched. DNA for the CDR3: TGTGCCTTCCGGGACAGGGACGCCGGGGAGCTGTTTTTT. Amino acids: CAFRDRDAGELFF.

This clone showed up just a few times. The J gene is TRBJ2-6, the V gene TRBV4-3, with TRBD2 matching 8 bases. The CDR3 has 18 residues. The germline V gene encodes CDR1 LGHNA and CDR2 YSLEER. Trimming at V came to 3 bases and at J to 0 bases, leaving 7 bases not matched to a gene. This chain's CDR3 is CASSHGTSGPSGANVLTF. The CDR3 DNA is TGCGCCAGCAGCCATGGTACTAGCGGACCCTCTGGGGCCAACGTCCTGACTTTC.

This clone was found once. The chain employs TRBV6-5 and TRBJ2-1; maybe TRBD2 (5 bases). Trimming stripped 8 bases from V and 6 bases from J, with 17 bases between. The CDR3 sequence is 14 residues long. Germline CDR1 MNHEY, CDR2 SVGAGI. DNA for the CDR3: TGTGCCAGCGCTCTAGCTGGGGTCCGCAATGAGCAGTTCTTC. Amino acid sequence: CASALAGVRNEQFF.

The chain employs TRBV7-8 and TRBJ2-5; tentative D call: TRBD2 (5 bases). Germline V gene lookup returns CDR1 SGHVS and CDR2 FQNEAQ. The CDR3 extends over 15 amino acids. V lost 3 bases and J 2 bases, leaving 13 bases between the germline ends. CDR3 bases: TGTGCCAGCAGCTTGGGTACGGGGAATCAAGAGACCCAGTACTTC. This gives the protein CASSLGTGNQETQYF.

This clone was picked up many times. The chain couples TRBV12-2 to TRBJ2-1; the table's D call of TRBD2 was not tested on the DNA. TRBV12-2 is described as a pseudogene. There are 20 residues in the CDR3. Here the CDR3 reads CASRLSSPGLAGVSPHEQFF. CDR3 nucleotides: TGTGCAAGTCGACTTTCTAGTCCGGGACTAGCGGGAGTATCCCCCCATGAGCAGTTCTTC.

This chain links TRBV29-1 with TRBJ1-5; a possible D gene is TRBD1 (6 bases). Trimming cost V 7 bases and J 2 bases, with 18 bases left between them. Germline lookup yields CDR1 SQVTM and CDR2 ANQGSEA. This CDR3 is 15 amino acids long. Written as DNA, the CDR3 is TGCAGCGCCACCATAGGGGGTTCTGGCAATCAGCCCCAGCATTTT. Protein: CSATIGGSGNQPQHF.

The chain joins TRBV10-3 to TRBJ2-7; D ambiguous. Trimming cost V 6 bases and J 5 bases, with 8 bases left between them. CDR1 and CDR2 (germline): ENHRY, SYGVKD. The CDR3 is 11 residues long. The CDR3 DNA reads TGTGCCATCAGCGACGGAGACGAGCAGTACTTC. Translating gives CAISDGDEQYF.

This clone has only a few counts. CDR3 residues: CASSQVVVAGYEQYF. The CDR3, as DNA: TGCGCCAGCAGCCAAGTTGTAGTAGCGGGCTACGAGCAGTACTTC. The chain combines TRBV4-1 with TRBJ2-7; the match to TRBD2 covers 7 bases. This CDR3 has 15 amino acids. The V gene end was trimmed by 1 base and the J gene end by 3 bases; junction bases not matched to a gene: 6. From germline, CDR1 is MGHRA and CDR2 YSYEKL.

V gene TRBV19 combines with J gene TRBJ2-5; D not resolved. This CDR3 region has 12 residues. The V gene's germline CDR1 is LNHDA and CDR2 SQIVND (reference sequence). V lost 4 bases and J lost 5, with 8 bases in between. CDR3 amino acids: CASSTLGETQYF. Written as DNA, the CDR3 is TGTGCCAGTAGTACCCTCGGGGAGACCCAGTACTTC.

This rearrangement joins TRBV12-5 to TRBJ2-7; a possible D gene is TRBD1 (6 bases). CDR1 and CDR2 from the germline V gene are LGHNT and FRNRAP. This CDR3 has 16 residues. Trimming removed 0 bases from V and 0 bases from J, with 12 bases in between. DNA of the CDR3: TGTGCTAGTGGTTTGGTACGAAGGACAGTCTCCTACGAGCAGTACTTC. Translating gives CASGLVRRTVSYEQYF.

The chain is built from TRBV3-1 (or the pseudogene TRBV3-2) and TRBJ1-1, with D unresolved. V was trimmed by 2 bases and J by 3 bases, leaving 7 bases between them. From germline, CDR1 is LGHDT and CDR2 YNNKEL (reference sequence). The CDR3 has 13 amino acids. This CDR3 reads CASSQNRDTEAFF. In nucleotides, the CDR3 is TGTGCCAGCAGCCAAAACAGAGACACTGAAGCTTTCTTT.

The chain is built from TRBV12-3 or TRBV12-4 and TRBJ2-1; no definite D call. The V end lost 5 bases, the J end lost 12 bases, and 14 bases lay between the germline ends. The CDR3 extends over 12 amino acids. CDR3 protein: CASSPFDSGQFF. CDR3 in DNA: TGTGCCAGCAGTCCGTTCGATTCCGGGCAGTTCTTC.

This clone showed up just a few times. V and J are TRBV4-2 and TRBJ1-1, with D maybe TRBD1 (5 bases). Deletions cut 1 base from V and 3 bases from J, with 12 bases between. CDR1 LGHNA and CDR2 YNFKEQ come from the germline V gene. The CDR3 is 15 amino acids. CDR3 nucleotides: TGTGCCAGCAGCCAAGTGGGGGGGATGGACACTGAAGCTTTCTTT. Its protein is CASSQVGGMDTEAFF.

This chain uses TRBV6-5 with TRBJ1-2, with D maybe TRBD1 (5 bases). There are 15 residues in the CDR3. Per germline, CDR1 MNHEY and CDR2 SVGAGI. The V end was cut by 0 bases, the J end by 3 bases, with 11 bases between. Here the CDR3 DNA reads TGTGCCAGCAGTTACTCTCAGGGCATTTACTATGGCTACACCTTC. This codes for CASSYSQGIYYGYTF.

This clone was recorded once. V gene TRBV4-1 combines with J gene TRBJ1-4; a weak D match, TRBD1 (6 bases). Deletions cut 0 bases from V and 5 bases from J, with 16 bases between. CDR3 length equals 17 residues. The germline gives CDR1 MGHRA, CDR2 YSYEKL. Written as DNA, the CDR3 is TGCGCCAGCAGCCAAGATCTTAGGGGGAACCAAAATGAAAAACTGTTTTTT. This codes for CASSQDLRGNQNEKLFF.

In DNA, the CDR3 is TGTGCCATCAGCTTGGGACTTGGATCCTACGAGCAGTACTTC. Translated: CAISLGLGSYEQYF. The gene calls are TRBV10-3 and TRBJ2-7; D perhaps matches TRBD2 (6 bases). The CDR3 is 14 residues long. V gave up 6 bases and J gave up 1 base, with 13 bases separating them. Germline V gene data show CDR1 as ENHRY and CDR2 as SYGVKD.

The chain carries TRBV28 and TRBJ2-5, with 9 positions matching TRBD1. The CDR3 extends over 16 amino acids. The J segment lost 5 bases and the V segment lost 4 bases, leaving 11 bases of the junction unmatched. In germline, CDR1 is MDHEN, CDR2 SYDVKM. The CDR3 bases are TGTGCCAGCAGTTCTCCGGGACAGGGAGGTAGCGAGACCCAGTACTTC. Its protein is CASSSPGQGGSETQYF.

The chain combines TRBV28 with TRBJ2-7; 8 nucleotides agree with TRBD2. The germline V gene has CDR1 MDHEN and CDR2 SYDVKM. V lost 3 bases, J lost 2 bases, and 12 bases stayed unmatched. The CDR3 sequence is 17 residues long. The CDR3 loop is CASSFPLEAGATYEQYF. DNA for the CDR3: TGTGCCAGCAGTTTCCCCTTGGAAGCGGGGGCCACCTACGAGCAGTACTTC.

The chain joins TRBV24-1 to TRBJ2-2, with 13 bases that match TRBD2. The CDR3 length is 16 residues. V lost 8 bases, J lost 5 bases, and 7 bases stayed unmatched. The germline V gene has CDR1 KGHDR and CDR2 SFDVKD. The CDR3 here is CATTGTSGDATGELFF. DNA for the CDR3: TGTGCCACCACCGGGACTAGCGGGGATGCTACCGGGGAGCTGTTTTTT.